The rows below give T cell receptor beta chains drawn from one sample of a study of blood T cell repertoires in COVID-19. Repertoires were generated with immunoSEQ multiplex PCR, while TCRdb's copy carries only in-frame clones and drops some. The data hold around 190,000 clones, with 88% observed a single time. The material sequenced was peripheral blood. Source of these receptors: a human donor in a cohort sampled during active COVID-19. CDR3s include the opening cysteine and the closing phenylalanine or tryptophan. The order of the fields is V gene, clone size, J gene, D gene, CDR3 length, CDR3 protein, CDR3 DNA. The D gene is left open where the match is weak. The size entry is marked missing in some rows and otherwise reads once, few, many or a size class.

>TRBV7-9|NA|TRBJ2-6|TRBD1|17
CASGRTGGATGANVLTF
TGTGCCAGCGGACGGACAGGGGGCGCGACTGGGGCCAACGTCCTGACTTTC
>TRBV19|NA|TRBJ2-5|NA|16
CASSIAAIAAQETQYF
TGTGCCAGTAGTATAGCCGCGATAGCGGCCCAAGAGACCCAGTACTTC
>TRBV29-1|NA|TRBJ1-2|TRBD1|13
CSAGGGQRYGYTF
TGCAGCGCCGGGGGGGGACAGCGCTATGGCTACACCTTC
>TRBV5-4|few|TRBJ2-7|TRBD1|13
CASRKTGIDEQYF
TGTGCCAGCAGGAAGACAGGGATCGACGAGCAGTACTTC
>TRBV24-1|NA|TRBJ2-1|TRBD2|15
CATSDSRGGYNEQFF
TGTGCCACCAGTGATTCGCGGGGGGGTTACAATGAGCAGTTCTTC
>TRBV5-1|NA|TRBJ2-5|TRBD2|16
CASSFASGTGRETQYF
TGCGCCAGCAGCTTTGCTAGCGGGACGGGGAGGGAGACCCAGTACTTC
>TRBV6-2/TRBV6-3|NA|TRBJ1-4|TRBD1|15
CASSYRGQFNEKLFF
TGTGCCAGCAGTTACCGGGGACAGTTTAATGAAAAACTGTTTTTT
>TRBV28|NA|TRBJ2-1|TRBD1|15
CASTDRMGQNNEQFF
TGTGCCAGCACCGACCGTATGGGACAGAACAATGAGCAGTTCTTC
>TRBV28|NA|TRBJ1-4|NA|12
CASRTGNEKLFF
TGTGCCAGCAGGACGGGTAATGAAAAACTGTTTTTT
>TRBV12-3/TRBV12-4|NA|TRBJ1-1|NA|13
CASSRGMNTEAFF
TGTGCCAGCAGTAGGGGCATGAACACTGAAGCTTTCTTT
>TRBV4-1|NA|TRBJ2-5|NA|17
CASSQGGGGATGETQYF
TGCGCCAGCAGCCAAGGGGGTGGCGGGGCAACGGGTGAGACCCAGTACTTC
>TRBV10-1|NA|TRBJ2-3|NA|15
CASLTGEGRPDTQYF
TGCGCCAGCCTCACGGGAGAAGGTAGGCCAGATACGCAGTATTTT
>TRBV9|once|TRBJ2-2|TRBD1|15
CASSTGQGGSGELFF
TGTGCCAGCAGCACCGGACAGGGGGGGTCCGGGGAGCTGTTTTTT
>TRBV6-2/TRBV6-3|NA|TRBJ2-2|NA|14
CASSRVLNTGELFF
TGTGCCAGCAGCAGAGTCTTGAACACCGGGGAGCTGTTTTTT